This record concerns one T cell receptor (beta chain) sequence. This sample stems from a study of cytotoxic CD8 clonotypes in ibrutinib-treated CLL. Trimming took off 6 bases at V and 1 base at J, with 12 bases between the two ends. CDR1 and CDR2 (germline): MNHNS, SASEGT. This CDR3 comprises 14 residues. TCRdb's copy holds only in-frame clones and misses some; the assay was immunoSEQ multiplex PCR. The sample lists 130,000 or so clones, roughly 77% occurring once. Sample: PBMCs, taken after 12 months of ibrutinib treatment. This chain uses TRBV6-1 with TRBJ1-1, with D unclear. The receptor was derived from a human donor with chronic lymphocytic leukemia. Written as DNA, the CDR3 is TGTGCCAGCAGGATGGACGTGAGGAACACTGAAGCTTTCTTT. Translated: CASRMDVRNTEAFF.